This TCR beta chain was sequenced for a study of shared clonotypes between healthy human individuals. The naive CD8 fraction comprised CD45RO-negative cells positively selected for CCR7 and excluded terminally differentiated effector memory CD45RA+ cells. This clone is a singleton in its sample. Its antigen is still unknown. Generated by immunoSEQ multiplex PCR, the TCRdb table keeps only in-frame clones and is missing some. The repertoire holds about 600,000 clones, with around 95% as singletons. Study results and caveats: Approximately 5.1% was the fraction of naive CD4 clonotypes found shared across a handful of donors. Tissues were not sampled, only blood, and their repertoires likely differ.

Sequencing was performed on naive CD8+ T cells sorted from blood. This clonotype was obtained from a woman younger than 45 in good health.

DNA of the CDR3: TGTGCCAGCAGCTTGCCGGACAGGGCAAATGGCTACACCTTC. Translated: CASSLPDRANGYTF. This chain uses TRBV7-9 with TRBJ1-2, with 8 bases matching TRBD1. The CDR3 is 14 amino acids. The V gene end was trimmed by 3 bases and the J gene end by 6 bases; junction bases not matched to a gene: 6. CDR1 is SEHNR, CDR2 FQNEAQ, per germline (reference sequence).